These 14 T cell receptor beta chains originate from one sample sequenced in a study. From the 5' RACE reads, TCRdb called clonotypes with MiXCR, one entry per CDR3 protein. Of about 42,000 distinct CDR3 sequences in the sample, roughly 31% were seen once. The material sequenced was tumor-infiltrating memory CD4+ T cells sorted from the breast tumor. Described subset: memory CD4+ T cells, CD4+CD45RO+CD25-. These receptors all come from a female donor with breast cancer.

This clonotype was seen only a few times. The junction does not match germline at one end; this may be a read error. This chain joins TRBV10-2 and TRBJ2-2, with 7 nucleotides matching TRBD1. The CDR3 is 15 residues long. Germline CDR1 reads WSHSY; CDR2 reads SAAADI. The CDR3: CASSPGTANTEELFF. The CDR3 region has the DNA TGCGCCAGCAGTCCCGGGACAGCCAACACCGAGGAGCTGTTTTTT.

This clonotype has more than one count but fewer than ten. CDR3: CASSLNWLSTQYF. The CDR3 DNA is TGCGCCAGCAGCTTGAATTGGCTTAGTACGCAGTATTTT. The chain links TRBV5-1 to TRBJ2-3; D is unresolved. V shed 1 base and J shed 8 bases, with 11 bases lying between them. The CDR3 loop spans 13 amino acids. Per the germline V gene, CDR1 is SGHRS and CDR2 is YFSETQ. The whole variable domain, remainder taken from reference TRBV5-1 and TRBJ2-3, is KAGVTQTPRYLIKTRGQQVTLSCSPISGHRSVSWYQQTPGQGLQFLFEYFSETQRNKGNFPGRFSGRQFSNSRSEMNVSTLELGDSALYLCASSLNWLSTQYFGPGTRLTVL.

This clonotype appeared once. This chain uses TRBV20-1 with TRBJ2-3, with D hard to call. The germline gives CDR1 DFQATT, CDR2 SNEGSKA (reference sequence). CDR3 length: 16 amino acids. With 0 bases removed from V and 0 bases from J, the gap between germline ends came to 13 bases. CDR3 DNA sequence: TGCAGTGCTAGAGACCCCGCAGCATCTAGCACAGATACGCAGTATTTT. Translating it yields CSARDPAASSTDTQYF.

This clonotype was counted many times. CDR3 nucleotide sequence: TGCGCCAGCAGCCGCTCCCTGTACAATGAGCAGTTCTTC. Protein product: CASSRSLYNEQFF. The chain is built from TRBV5-1 and TRBJ2-1; D call uncertain. The CDR3 is made up of 13 amino acids. Trimming took 4 bases from V and 4 from J, leaving 9 bases between them. Germline CDR1 reads SGHRS; CDR2 reads YFSETQ.

This clonotype was recorded once. The rearrangement links TRBV28 to TRBJ2-3, with D possibly being TRBD1 (7 bases). Per germline, CDR1 MDHEN and CDR2 SYDVKM. V was shortened by 8 bases and J by 3 bases, with 15 bases between the two germline ends. The CDR3 has 14 amino acids. The CDR3 reads CASCRGTVTDTQYF. CDR3 bases: TGTGCCAGCTGCCGGGGGACAGTTACAGATACGCAGTATTTT.

The chain employs TRBV9 and TRBJ2-1; 12 bases agree with TRBD2. The CDR3 loop spans 16 amino acids. Germline CDR1 is SGDLS and CDR2 is YYNGEE. V lost 0 bases and J lost 9; bases outside the gene matches: 7. The CDR3 spells CASSVASSGRAIEQFF. The CDR3 DNA is TGTGCCAGCAGCGTAGCTTCTAGCGGGAGGGCGATTGAGCAGTTCTTC.

This chain joins TRBV20-1 and TRBJ1-2, with D unresolved. Trimming removed 2 bases from V and 6 bases from J, with 16 bases in between. Germline V CDR1 and CDR2: DFQATT, SNEGSKA (reference sequence). This CDR3 is built from 14 residues. The CDR3 DNA follows: TGCAGTGCTAGACTACGGCAAGTTGGGGATGGCTACACCTTC. It yields the protein CSARLRQVGDGYTF.

This clonotype was observed a handful of times. This chain connects TRBV5-1 to TRBJ1-5; no reliable D call. CDR3 length: 12 residues. V lost 4 bases to trimming and J lost 0 bases, with 2 bases between them. Germline V gene data show CDR1 as SGHRS and CDR2 as YFSETQ. In DNA form, the CDR3 reads TGCGCCAGCAGCGGTAGCAATCAGCCCCAGCATTTT. Protein: CASSGSNQPQHF. The whole variable domain, filled in from reference TRBV5-1 and TRBJ1-5, reads KAGVTQTPRYLIKTRGQQVTLSCSPISGHRSVSWYQQTPGQGLQFLFEYFSETQRNKGNFPGRFSGRQFSNSRSEMNVSTLELGDSALYLCASSGSNQPQHFGDGTRLSIL.

The gene calls are TRBV6-2 or TRBV6-3 and TRBJ2-4; possible D gene TRBD2, 6 bases. Deletions cut 1 base from V and 7 bases from J, with 14 bases between. The CDR3 is made up of 15 amino acids. Germline assignment: CDR1 MNHEY and CDR2 SVGEGT. The CDR3 loop reads CASSYLEGRDNIQYF. CDR3 DNA sequence: TGTGCCAGCAGTTACTTGGAGGGGCGGGATAACATTCAGTACTTC.

The chain uses TRBV28 and TRBJ2-1; 9 positions match TRBD1. Germline CDR1 is MDHEN and CDR2 is SYDVKM. The trim removed 8 bases at V and 0 bases at J, leaving 2 bases unmatched. CDR3 size: 14 residues. CDR3: CASSDRGSYNEQFF. The CDR3 nucleotides are TGTGCCAGCTCGGACAGGGGCTCCTACAATGAGCAGTTCTTC. The full variable domain, rest sourced from reference TRBV28 and TRBJ2-1, is DVKVTQSSRYLVKRTGEKVFLECVQDMDHENMFWYRQDPGLGLRLIYFSYDVKMKEKGDIPEGYSVSREKKERFSLILESASTNQTSMYLCASSDRGSYNEQFFGPGTRLTVL.

This clonotype was detected a few times. The J gene is TRBJ1-6, the V gene TRBV3-1; D unclear. Trimming removed 2 bases from V and 9 bases from J, with 11 bases in between. CDR1 is LGHDT, CDR2 YNNKEL, per germline (reference sequence). The CDR3 runs to 14 residues. CDR3 nucleotide sequence: TGTGCCAGCAGCCAACGGCGTGGGATTTCACCCCTCCACTTT. This encodes CASSQRRGISPLHF.

To note about this clonotype: A much larger clone differs by one base, so this may be a read error. The chain has TRBV28 and TRBJ2-1, with D maybe TRBD1 (6 bases). This CDR3 spans 15 amino acids. Looked up from germline, CDR1 is MDHEN and CDR2 is SYDVKM. This CDR3 reads CASSPGQIPYNEQLF. CDR3 in DNA: TGTGCCAGCAGTCCAGGACAGATACCGTACAATGAGCAGCTCTTC.

This clonotype occurred many times. The gene calls are TRBV6-1 and TRBJ1-5; TRBD1 aligns across 9 bases. Trimming removed 6 bases from V and 10 bases from J; junction bases left unmatched: 4. This CDR3 is 12 amino acids long. The germline V gene has CDR1 MNHNS and CDR2 SASEGT. CDR3 coding DNA: TGTGCCAGCAGGCCGGGACAGGGTCCCCAGCATTTT. It codes for CASRPGQGPQHF.

The chain combines TRBV6-6 with TRBJ2-1; a weak D match, TRBD1 (6 bases). Germline CDR1 MNHNY, CDR2 SVGAGI (reference sequence). Trimming left V 6 bases short and J 7 bases short, with 13 bases between. The CDR3 has 13 amino acids. The CDR3: CASSRTALNEQFF. The DNA for the CDR3 is TGTGCCAGCAGCCGGACAGCGTTGAATGAGCAGTTCTTC.